The 21 T cell receptor beta chains below all came from one sample that was sequenced in a study of early T cells in non-severe SARS-CoV-2 infection. Using its own MiXCR run on the 5' RACE reads, TCRdb lists one record per CDR3 protein. The table shows tens of thousands of distinct CDR3 sequences, with about 14% occurring only once. Sequenced material: whole blood. These receptors came from an adult who was a healthcare worker with PCR-confirmed SARS-CoV-2 infection or an uninfected control (not recorded which).

This clonotype has a handful of counts. The gene calls are TRBV20-1 and TRBJ2-5, with D possibly matching TRBD1 (6 bases). The V gene's germline CDR1 is DFQATT and CDR2 SNEGSKA (reference sequence). Trimming removed 6 bases at V and 5 bases at J, with 7 bases between. The CDR3 covers 10 residues. CDR3 in amino acids: CSAQGETQYF. As DNA, the CDR3 is TGCAGTGCCCAGGGGGAGACCCAGTACTTC.

Many counts were recorded for this clonotype. The V call is TRBV20-1, the J call TRBJ2-3; D possibly uses TRBD1 or TRBD2 (6 bases each). CDR1 DFQATT and CDR2 SNEGSKA come from the germline V gene (reference sequence). This CDR3 spans 14 amino acids. Between the trimmed V and J ends, which lost 6 bases and 1 base, there was a span of 14 bases. CDR3 nucleotide sequence: TGCAGTGCGGAGTCGGGGGCCGGCACAGATACGCAGTATTTT. Translated: CSAESGAGTDTQYF.

The chain joins TRBV2 to TRBJ1-5; D is undetermined. The germline CDR1 and CDR2 sequences are SNHLY and FYNNEI. The CDR3 sequence is 14 residues long. The ends were cut back, 7 bases at V and 1 base at J, with 11 bases in the middle. The CDR3 DNA reads as TGTGCCAGCAATGACGTGTTGAGCAATCAGCCCCAGCATTTT. Its protein is CASNDVLSNQPQHF. Full variable domain (missing parts from reference TRBV2 and TRBJ1-5): EPEVTQTPSHQVTQMGQEVILRCVPISNHLYFYWYRQILGQKVEFLVSFYNNEISEKSEIFDDQFSVERPDGSNFTLKIRSTKLEDSAMYFCASNDVLSNQPQHFGDGTRLSIL.

The chain joins TRBV2 to TRBJ2-7, with D perhaps TRBD2 (6 bases). V lost 6 bases to trimming and J lost 5 bases, with 11 bases between them. Germline values: CDR1 SNHLY, CDR2 FYNNEI. CDR3 length equals 12 residues. The DNA for the CDR3 is TGTGCCAGCAGCCGGGAGACGCACGAGCAGTACTTC. This translates into CASSRETHEQYF.

This clonotype was counted only a few times. The chain combines TRBV29-1 with TRBJ1-5, with D maybe TRBD1 (5 bases). Germline loops: CDR1 SQVTM, CDR2 ANQGSEA. This CDR3 has 13 residues. Trimming removed 4 bases from V and 4 bases from J, with 11 bases in between. The CDR3 sequence is CSVAGSGNQPQHF. CDR3 bases: TGCAGCGTTGCGGGGTCAGGGAATCAGCCCCAGCATTTT.

This clonotype has ten or more counts. The V and J genes are TRBV12-3 or TRBV12-4 and TRBJ2-2; D tentatively fits TRBD1 or TRBD2 (5 bases each). The CDR3 extends over 12 amino acids. With 10 bases removed from V and 6 bases from J, the gap between germline ends came to 12 bases. This CDR3 is CATSPGPGELFF. As DNA, the CDR3 is TGTGCCACCAGCCCGGGACCCGGGGAGCTGTTTTTT.

This clonotype was observed a few times. The V gene is TRBV3-1, the J gene TRBJ2-7; D may be TRBD1 (6 bases). This CDR3 contains 16 residues. V was shortened by 2 bases and J by 2 bases, with 16 bases between the two germline ends. CDR1 is LGHDT and CDR2 is YNNKEL in the germline V gene (reference sequence). Written as DNA, the CDR3 is TGTGCCAGCAGCCAACAAGGGGGAAGGTCGGCCTACGAGCAGTACTTC. Amino acid sequence: CASSQQGGRSAYEQYF.

This clonotype was recorded many times. CDR3: CASSQRTDRGSYEQYF. The DNA of the CDR3 is TGCGCCAGCAGCCAGAGGACGGACAGAGGCTCCTACGAGCAGTACTTC. The chain carries TRBV4-1 and TRBJ2-7; tentative D call: TRBD1 (6 bases). With 3 bases removed from V and 0 bases from J, the gap between germline ends came to 15 bases. This CDR3 is built from 16 residues. Germline V lookup: CDR1 MGHRA, CDR2 YSYEKL.

This clonotype has at least ten counts. The chain joins TRBV4-1 to TRBJ1-5; D remains ambiguous. Between the trimmed V and J ends, which lost 4 bases and 7 bases, there was a span of 11 bases. Germline CDR1 and CDR2: MGHRA and YSYEKL. The CDR3 is made up of 13 amino acids. CDR3 nucleotides: TGCGCCAGCAGCCCCCGGACCGGACAGCCCCAGCATTTT. Protein product: CASSPRTGQPQHF.

This chain links TRBV11-2 with TRBJ2-1; 7 bases agree with TRBD1. The junction had 0 bases not matched to a gene; V was cut back by 3 bases and J by 7 bases. Per the germline V gene, CDR1 is SGHAT and CDR2 is FQNNGV. The CDR3 is 12 residues long. Here the CDR3 reads CASSFRGNEQFF. CDR3 nucleotides: TGTGCCAGCAGCTTCAGGGGGAATGAGCAGTTCTTC.

Regarding this clonotype: At one of its ends the junction is not consistent with the germline gene, which may arise from a read error. The chain recombines TRBV29-1 with TRBJ2-3; TRBD2 agrees at 9 bases. Germline CDR1 is SQVTM and CDR2 is ANQGSEA. This CDR3 has 13 amino acids. The CDR3 here is CSHTGTSMYTQCF. CDR3 bases: TGCAGCCACACCGGGACTAGCATGTATACGCAGTGTTTT.

The DNA of the CDR3 is TGCAGTGCTAGAGGGTGGGGTTTTTCGGGCTACGAGCAGTACTTC. Encoded protein: CSARGWGFSGYEQYF. The chain joins TRBV20-1 to TRBJ2-7; D is ambiguous. The V end was cut by 1 base, the J end by 3 bases, with 16 bases between. This CDR3 is 15 amino acids long. CDR1 is DFQATT and CDR2 is SNEGSKA in the germline V gene (reference sequence).

This clonotype has just a few counts. The chain is built from TRBV7-2 and TRBJ2-5; perhaps TRBD2 as D (5 bases). CDR1 is SGHTA, CDR2 FQGNSA, per germline. Trimming stripped 4 bases from V and 0 bases from J, with 21 bases between. This CDR3 has 18 amino acids. The CDR3 reads CASSSPFTFLEDQETQYF. The CDR3 region has the DNA TGTGCCAGCAGCTCACCATTTACATTTTTGGAGGACCAAGAGACCCAGTACTTC.

This clonotype has just a few counts. The chain combines TRBV3-1 with TRBJ2-1, with D possibly matching TRBD2 (6 bases). Germline V CDR1 and CDR2: LGHDT, YNNKEL (reference sequence). This CDR3 has 17 amino acids. Trimming took 0 bases from V and 1 from J, leaving 13 bases between them. The CDR3, as DNA: TGTGCCAGCAGCCAAGATCTTTTAGCGGTTTCCTACAATGAGCAGTTCTTC. Amino acid sequence: CASSQDLLAVSYNEQFF.

The table lists this clonotype with a few counts. The chain has TRBV9 and TRBJ1-1; D gene unclear. CDR1 and CDR2 (germline): SGDLS, YYNGEE. The length of the CDR3 is 13 residues. Between the trimmed V and J ends, which lost 4 bases and 5 bases, there was a span of 12 bases. In DNA form, the CDR3 reads TGTGCCAGCAGCTTCGGCGGACTTACTGAAGCTTTCTTT. Its protein is CASSFGGLTEAFF.

At least ten counts were recorded for this clonotype. The chain uses TRBV27 and TRBJ1-1; possibly TRBD1 for D (6 bases). Germline values: CDR1 MNHEY, CDR2 SMNVEV (reference sequence). V lost 2 bases to trimming and J lost 8 bases, with 9 bases between them. The CDR3 has 12 amino acids. The CDR3 bases are TGTGCCAGCAGTTTACCGGGACAAGAAGCTTTCTTT. Its protein product is CASSLPGQEAFF.

The chain carries TRBV10-3 and TRBJ2-1; the D gene could be TRBD1 or TRBD2 (6 bases each). Germline CDR1 is ENHRY and CDR2 is SYGVKD. V was clipped by 6 bases and J by 2 bases, with 17 bases between them. The CDR3 spans 16 residues. The CDR3 spells CAISGGGLATYNEQFF. Here the CDR3 DNA reads TGTGCCATCAGCGGGGGCGGGCTAGCGACCTACAATGAGCAGTTCTTC.

This clonotype was seen ten or more times. The V and J genes are TRBV29-1 and TRBJ2-1; 9 nucleotides line up with TRBD2. Trimming took 3 bases from V and 6 from J; bases not matched to a gene: 9. The CDR3 sequence is 15 residues long. Germline lookup yields CDR1 SQVTM and CDR2 ANQGSEA. CDR3 nucleotides: TGCAGCGTTGACCGGGCTAGCGGGGTGGGCAATGAGCAGTTCTTC. Translating gives CSVDRASGVGNEQFF.

There are many counts of this clonotype. The CDR3 reads CSTKASYGYTF. Here the CDR3 DNA reads TGCAGCACGAAGGCTTCCTATGGCTACACCTTC. The rearrangement uses TRBV29-1 and TRBJ1-2; the D is unclear. This CDR3 is built from 11 residues. Germline assignment: CDR1 SQVTM and CDR2 ANQGSEA. The V end lost 8 bases, the J end lost 4 bases, and 11 bases lay between the germline ends.

The J gene is TRBJ2-7, the V gene TRBV3-1; D unresolved. The CDR3 consists of 13 residues. Germline lookup yields CDR1 LGHDT and CDR2 YNNKEL (reference sequence). V lost 1 base to trimming and J lost 0 bases, with 4 bases between them. The CDR3 spells CASSQASSYEQYF. The CDR3 DNA reads TGTGCCAGCAGCCAAGCAAGCTCCTACGAGCAGTACTTC.

This clonotype was seen a few times. The V gene is TRBV29-1, the J gene TRBJ2-7; possibly TRBD2 for D (7 bases). The CDR3 covers 13 residues. Germline loops: CDR1 SQVTM, CDR2 ANQGSEA. Trimming pared 3 bases from V and 2 bases from J, leaving 11 bases between. The CDR3 spells CSVDRGAPYEQYF. The CDR3 nucleotides are TGCAGCGTTGACCGGGGGGCCCCCTACGAGCAGTACTTC.